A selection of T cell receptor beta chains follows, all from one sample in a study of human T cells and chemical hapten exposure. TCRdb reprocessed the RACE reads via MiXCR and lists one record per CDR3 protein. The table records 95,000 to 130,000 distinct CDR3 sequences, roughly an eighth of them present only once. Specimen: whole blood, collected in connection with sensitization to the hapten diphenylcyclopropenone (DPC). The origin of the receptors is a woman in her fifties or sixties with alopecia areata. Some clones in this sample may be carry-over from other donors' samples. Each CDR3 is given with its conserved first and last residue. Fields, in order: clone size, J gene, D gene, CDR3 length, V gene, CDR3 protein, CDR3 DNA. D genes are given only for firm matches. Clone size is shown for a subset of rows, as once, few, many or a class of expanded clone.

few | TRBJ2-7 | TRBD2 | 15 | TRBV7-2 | CASSLGASGGEEQYF | TGTGCCAGCAGCTTAGGTGCTAGCGGGGGCGAAGAGCAGTACTTC
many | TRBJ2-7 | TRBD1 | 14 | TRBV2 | CASSGDRVPYEQYF | TGTGCCAGCAGTGGGGACAGGGTTCCCTACGAGCAGTACTTC
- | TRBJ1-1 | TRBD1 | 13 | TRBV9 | CASSVGTGREAFF | TGTGCCAGCAGCGTGGGGACAGGGCGTGAAGCTTTCTTT
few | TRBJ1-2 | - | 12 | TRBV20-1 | CSARDRGSYATF | TGCAGTGCTAGAGATCGAGGCTCCTATGCTACCTTC
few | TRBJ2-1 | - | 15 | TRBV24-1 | CATSAYRASYNEQFF | TGTGCCACCAGTGCTTATAGGGCTAGCTACAATGAGCAGTTCTTC
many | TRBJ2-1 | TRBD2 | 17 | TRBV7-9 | CASSSRTTSGIYNEQFF | TGTGCCAGCAGCTCCCGAACCACTAGCGGGATTTACAATGAGCAGTTCTTC
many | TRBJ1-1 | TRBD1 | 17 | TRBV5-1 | CASSPSPLDRQNTEAFF | TGCGCCAGCAGTCCGTCCCCGCTGGACAGGCAGAACACTGAAGCTTTCTTT
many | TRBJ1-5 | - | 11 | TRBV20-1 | CSARIVGVQHF | TGCAGTGCTAGGATTGTCGGGGTCCAGCATTTT
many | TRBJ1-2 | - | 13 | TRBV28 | CASSSVAIYGYTF | TGTGCCAGCAGTTCGGTAGCGATCTATGGCTACACCTTC
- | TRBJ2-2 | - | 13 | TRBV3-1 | CASSFQGGGELFF | TGTGCCAGCAGTTTCCAGGGCGGCGGGGAGCTGTTTTTT
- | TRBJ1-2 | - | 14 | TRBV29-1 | CSVDRRGNNYGYTF | TGCAGCGTTGATCGGCGGGGTAATAACTATGGCTACACCTTC
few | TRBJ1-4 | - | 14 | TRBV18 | CASSTGQRGEKLFF | TGTGCCAGCTCCACCGGACAGAGGGGTGAAAAACTGTTTTTT
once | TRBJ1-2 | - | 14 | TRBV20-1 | CSAGTGTTNYGYTF | TGCAGTGCCGGAACCGGGACTACTAACTATGGCTACACCTTC
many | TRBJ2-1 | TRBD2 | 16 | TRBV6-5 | CASSSPASGGTNEQFF | TGTGCCAGCAGTTCGCCCGCTAGCGGGGGTACCAATGAGCAGTTCTTC
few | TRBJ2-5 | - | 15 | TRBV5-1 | CASSLSSSGRQTQYF | TGCGCCAGCAGCTTGTCTTCATCAGGGCGGCAGACCCAGTACTTC
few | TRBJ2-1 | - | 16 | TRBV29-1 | CSVVRKGGGSYNEQFF | TGCAGCGTTGTCCGCAAGGGAGGGGGCTCCTACAATGAGCAGTTCTTC
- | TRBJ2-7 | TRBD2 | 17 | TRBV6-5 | CASSYSASGGLFYEQYF | TGTGCCAGCAGTTACTCGGCTAGCGGGGGGCTATTCTACGAGCAGTACTTC
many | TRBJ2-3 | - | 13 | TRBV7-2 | CASSFTGLDTQYF | TGTGCCAGCAGCTTTACGGGTTTGGATACGCAGTATTTT
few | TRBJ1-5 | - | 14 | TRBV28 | CASSFRDPNQPQHF | TGTGCCAGCAGTTTTCGGGACCCTAATCAGCCCCAGCATTTT
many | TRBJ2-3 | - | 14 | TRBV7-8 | CASSFRDPSDTQYF | TGTGCCAGCAGCTTCCGGGACCCTTCAGATACGCAGTATTTT
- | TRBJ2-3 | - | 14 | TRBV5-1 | CASSVETGTDTQYF | TGCGCCAGCAGCGTGGAAACAGGCACAGATACGCAGTATTTT
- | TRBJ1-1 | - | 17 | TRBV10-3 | CAISESGREGPGSEAFF | TGTGCCATCAGTGAGTCGGGCCGTGAGGGGCCGGGCTCTGAAGCTTTCTTT
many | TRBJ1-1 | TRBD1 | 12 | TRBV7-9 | CASEGANTEAFF | TGTGCCAGCGAGGGGGCGAACACTGAAGCTTTCTTT
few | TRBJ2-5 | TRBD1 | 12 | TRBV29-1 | CSERTGAETQYF | TGCAGCGAAAGGACAGGGGCTGAGACCCAGTACTTC
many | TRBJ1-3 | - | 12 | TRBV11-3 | CASSSARDTIYF | TGTGCCAGCAGCTCCGCCCGGGACACCATATATTTT
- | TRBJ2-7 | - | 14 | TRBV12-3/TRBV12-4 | CASSQTDIPYEQYF | TGTGCCAGCAGTCAAACAGACATTCCCTACGAGCAGTACTTC
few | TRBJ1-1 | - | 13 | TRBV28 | CASSLRGETEAFF | TGTGCCAGCAGTTTACGAGGGGAAACTGAAGCTTTCTTT
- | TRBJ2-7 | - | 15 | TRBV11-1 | CASSLRDTIGYEQYF | TGTGCCAGCAGCTTAAGGGACACCATCGGGTACGAGCAGTACTTC
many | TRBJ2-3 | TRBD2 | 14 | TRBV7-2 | CARSSGGRADTQYF | TGTGCCAGGTCAAGCGGGGGGCGGGCAGATACGCAGTATTTT
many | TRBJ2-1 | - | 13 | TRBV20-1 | CSARAGLPSEQFF | TGCAGTGCTAGAGCGGGACTTCCATCTGAGCAGTTCTTC
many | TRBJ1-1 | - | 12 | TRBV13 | CASSLVEPQAFF | TGTGCCAGCAGCTTAGTCGAGCCCCAAGCTTTCTTT
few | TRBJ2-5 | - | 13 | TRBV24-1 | CATSDGGQETQYF | TGTGCCACCAGTGATGGGGGCCAAGAGACCCAGTACTTC
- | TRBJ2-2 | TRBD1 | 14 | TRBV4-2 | CASSTTGVTGELFF | TGTGCCAGCAGCACAACAGGGGTCACCGGGGAGCTGTTTTTT
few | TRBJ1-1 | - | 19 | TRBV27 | CASSPVKNFKRVLDTEAFF | TGTGCCAGCAGCCCAGTTAAGAACTTTAAAAGGGTTCTTGACACTGAAGCTTTCTTT
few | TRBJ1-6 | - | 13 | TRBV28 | CASSSRRNSPLHF | TGTGCCAGCAGCTCCAGGCGCAATTCACCCCTCCACTTT
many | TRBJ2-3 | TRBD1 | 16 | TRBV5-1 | CASSWGQWASTDTQYF | TGCGCCAGCAGCTGGGGACAGTGGGCTAGCACAGATACGCAGTATTTT
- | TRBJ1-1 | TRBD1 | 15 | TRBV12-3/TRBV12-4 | CASSFRAGGYTEAFF | TGTGCCAGCAGTTTTAGGGCAGGGGGATACACTGAAGCTTTCTTT
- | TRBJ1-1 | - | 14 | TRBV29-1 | CSVEYLEMNTEAFF | TGCAGCGTTGAATACCTTGAGATGAACACTGAAGCTTTCTTT
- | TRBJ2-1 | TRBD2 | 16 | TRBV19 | CASSASLAGGFSEQFF | TGTGCCAGTAGTGCTTCACTAGCGGGAGGGTTTAGTGAGCAGTTCTTC
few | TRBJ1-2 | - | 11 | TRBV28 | CASSQEYGYTF | TGTGCCAGCAGTCAAGAGTATGGCTACACCTTC
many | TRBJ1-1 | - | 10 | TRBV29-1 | CSAGNTEAFF | TGCAGCGCGGGGAACACTGAAGCTTTCTTT
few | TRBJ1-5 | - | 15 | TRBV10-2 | CASSAAGANNQPQHF | TGCGCCAGCAGTGCCGCGGGGGCTAACAATCAGCCCCAGCATTTT
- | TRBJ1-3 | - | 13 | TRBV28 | CASSEGVENTIYF | TGTGCCAGCAGTGAGGGCGTAGAGAACACCATATATTTT
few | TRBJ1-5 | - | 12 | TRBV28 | CASSLSVQPQHF | TGTGCCAGCAGTTTATCGGTACAGCCCCAGCATTTT
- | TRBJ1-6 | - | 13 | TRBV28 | CASIQDIYSPLHF | TGTGCCAGCATTCAGGACATCTATTCACCCCTCCACTTT
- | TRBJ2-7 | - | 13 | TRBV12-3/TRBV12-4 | CASSSPSSYEQYF | TGTGCCAGCAGTTCTCCATCGAGCTACGAGCAGTACTTC
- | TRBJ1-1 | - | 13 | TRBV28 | CASSQGWVTEAFF | TGTGCCAGCAGTCAGGGGTGGGTCACTGAAGCTTTCTTT
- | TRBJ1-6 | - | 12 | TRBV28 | CASCRGNSPLHF | TGTGCCAGCTGTCGGGGGAATTCACCCCTCCACTTT
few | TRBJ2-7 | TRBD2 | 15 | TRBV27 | CASSLGTSGPYEQYF | TGTGCCAGCAGTCTAGGGACTAGCGGACCCTACGAGCAGTACTTC
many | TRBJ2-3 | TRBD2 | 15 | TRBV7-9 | CASSWTSGVTDTQYF | TGTGCCAGCAGCTGGACTAGCGGGGTCACAGATACGCAGTATTTT
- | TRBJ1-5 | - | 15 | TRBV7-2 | CASSLVRGGNQPQHF | TGTGCCAGCAGCTTAGTTAGGGGAGGCAATCAGCCCCAGCATTTT
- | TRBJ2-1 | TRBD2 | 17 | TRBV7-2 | CASSRRLAGASYNEQFF | TGTGCCAGCAGCCGACGACTAGCGGGGGCCTCCTACAATGAGCAGTTCTTC
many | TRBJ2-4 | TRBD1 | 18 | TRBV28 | CASSFPQTGVEAKNIQYF | TGTGCCAGCAGTTTCCCCCAGACAGGGGTTGAAGCCAAAAACATTCAGTACTTC
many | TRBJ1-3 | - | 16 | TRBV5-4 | CASSFSRVGSGNTIYF | TGTGCCAGCAGCTTCTCCAGGGTCGGCTCTGGAAACACCATATATTTT
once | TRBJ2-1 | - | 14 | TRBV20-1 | CSARDGGPANEQFF | TGCAGTGCTAGAGACGGGGGTCCCGCCAATGAGCAGTTCTTC